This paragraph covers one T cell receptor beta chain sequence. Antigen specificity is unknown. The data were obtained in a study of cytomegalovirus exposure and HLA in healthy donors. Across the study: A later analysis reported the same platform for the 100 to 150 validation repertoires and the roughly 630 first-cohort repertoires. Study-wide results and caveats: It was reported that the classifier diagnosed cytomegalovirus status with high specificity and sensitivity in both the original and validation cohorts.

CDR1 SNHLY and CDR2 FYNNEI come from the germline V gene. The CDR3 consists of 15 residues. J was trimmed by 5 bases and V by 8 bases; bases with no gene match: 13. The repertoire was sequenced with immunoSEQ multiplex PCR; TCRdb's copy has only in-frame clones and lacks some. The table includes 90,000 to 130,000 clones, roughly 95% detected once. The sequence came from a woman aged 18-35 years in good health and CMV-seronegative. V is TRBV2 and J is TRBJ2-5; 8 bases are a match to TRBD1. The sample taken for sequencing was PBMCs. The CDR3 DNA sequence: TGTGCCAGCCGGCCGACAGGGGCTTCGGGGGAGACCCAGTACTTC. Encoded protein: CASRPTGASGETQYF.